These 5 T cell receptor beta chains were sequenced from one sample in a study of T cell repertoires in cytomegalovirus infection. Each CDR3 protein is one row after TCRdb ran MiXCR on the reads. The sample lists 450,000 to 600,000 distinct CDR3 sequences; about 10% were seen once. The sample taken for sequencing was PBMCs. These TCRs come from a human donor in good health (CMV status not recorded). Some clones in this sample may be carry-over from other donors' samples.

The sample holds a few counts of this clonotype. V usage is TRBV19 and J usage is TRBJ1-2; D gene uncertain. V gave up 4 bases and J gave up 10 bases, with 16 bases separating them. This CDR3 is built from 13 residues. The germline CDR1 and CDR2 sequences are LNHDA and SQIVND (reference sequence). The CDR3 here is CASSTKTGFDYTF. The CDR3 nucleotides read TGTGCCAGTAGTACCAAGACGGGCTTCGACTACACCTTC.

This clonotype was picked up many times. V gene TRBV7-9 combines with J gene TRBJ2-1, with D maybe TRBD2 (5 bases). Per germline, CDR1 SEHNR and CDR2 FQNEAQ (reference sequence). The CDR3 consists of 13 residues. V lost 1 base, J lost 7 bases, and 8 bases lay in between. Here the CDR3 DNA reads TGTGCCAGCAGCTTAGGGTCGGGAAATGAGCAGTTCTTC. Protein sequence: CASSLGSGNEQFF.

This clonotype was seen at least ten times. The chain is built from TRBV4-2 and TRBJ2-1; TRBD1 aligns across 9 bases. CDR3 length: 16 amino acids. Germline CDR1 is LGHNA and CDR2 is YNFKEQ. V lost 2 bases, J lost 7 bases, and 9 bases stayed unmatched. The CDR3 sequence: CASSQPGDRAVNEQFF. CDR3 bases: TGTGCCAGCAGCCAACCCGGGGACAGGGCGGTGAATGAGCAGTTCTTC.

This clonotype came up a few times. V usage is TRBV30 and J usage is TRBJ2-5; weak D call: TRBD2 (5 bases). The CDR3 runs 11 residues. From germline, CDR1 is GTSNPN and CDR2 SVGIG (reference sequence). The DNA for the CDR3 is TGTGGTGGGAGAATCGTAGAGACCCAGTACTTC. It specifies CGGRIVETQYF. Filled out from reference TRBV30 and TRBJ2-5, the complete variable domain reads SQTIHQWPATLVQPVGSPLSLECTVEGTSNPNLYWYRQAAGRGLQLLFYSVGIGQISSEVPQNLSASRPQDRQFILSSKKLLLSDSGFYLCGGRIVETQYFGPGTRLLVL.

This clonotype showed up many times. The chain joins TRBV7-9 to TRBJ2-1; 9 nucleotides agree with TRBD2. Germline CDR1 SEHNR, CDR2 FQNEAQ (reference sequence). This CDR3 is built from 15 residues. V trimming: 3 bases; J trimming: 3 bases; junction bases outside the gene matches: 3. CDR3 sequence (DNA): TGTGCCAGCAGCTTGGGGCGGGAGGGCTACAATGAGCAGTTCTTC. Protein sequence: CASSLGREGYNEQFF.